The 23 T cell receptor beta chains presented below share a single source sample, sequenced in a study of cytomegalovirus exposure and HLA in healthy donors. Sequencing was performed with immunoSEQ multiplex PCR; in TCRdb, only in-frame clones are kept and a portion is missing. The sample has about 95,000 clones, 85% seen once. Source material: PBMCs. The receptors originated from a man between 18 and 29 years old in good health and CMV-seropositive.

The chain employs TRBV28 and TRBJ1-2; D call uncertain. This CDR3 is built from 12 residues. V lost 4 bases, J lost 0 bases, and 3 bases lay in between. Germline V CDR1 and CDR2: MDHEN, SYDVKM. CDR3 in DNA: TGTGCCAGCAGTTCTTCTAACTATGGCTACACCTTC. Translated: CASSSSNYGYTF.

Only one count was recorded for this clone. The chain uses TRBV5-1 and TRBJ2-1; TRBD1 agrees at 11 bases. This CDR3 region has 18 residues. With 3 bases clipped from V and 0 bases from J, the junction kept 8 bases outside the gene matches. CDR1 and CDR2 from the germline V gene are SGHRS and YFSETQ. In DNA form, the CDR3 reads TGCGCCAGCAGCTACGGGACAGGGGGTTTTAGCTCCTACAATGAGCAGTTCTTC. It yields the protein CASSYGTGGFSSYNEQFF.

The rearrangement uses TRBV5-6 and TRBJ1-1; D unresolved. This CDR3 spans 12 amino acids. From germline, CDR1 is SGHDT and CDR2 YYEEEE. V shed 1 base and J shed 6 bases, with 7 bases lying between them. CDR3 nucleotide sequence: TGTGCCAGCAGCTTGAGCGCCGCTGAAGCTTTCTTT. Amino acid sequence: CASSLSAAEAFF.

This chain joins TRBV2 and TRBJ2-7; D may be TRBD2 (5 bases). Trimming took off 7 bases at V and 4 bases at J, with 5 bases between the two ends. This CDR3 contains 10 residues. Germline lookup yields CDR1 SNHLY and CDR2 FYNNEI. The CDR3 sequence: CASTGYEQYV. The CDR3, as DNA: TGTGCCAGCACGGGGTACGAGCAGTACGTC.

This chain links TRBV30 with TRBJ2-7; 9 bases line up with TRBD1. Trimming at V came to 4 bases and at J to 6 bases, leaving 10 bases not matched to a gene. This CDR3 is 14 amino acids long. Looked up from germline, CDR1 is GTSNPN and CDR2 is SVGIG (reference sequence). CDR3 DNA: TGTGCCTGGACTGCCGGGACAGGGAATAGCGAGCAGTACTTC. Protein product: CAWTAGTGNSEQYF.

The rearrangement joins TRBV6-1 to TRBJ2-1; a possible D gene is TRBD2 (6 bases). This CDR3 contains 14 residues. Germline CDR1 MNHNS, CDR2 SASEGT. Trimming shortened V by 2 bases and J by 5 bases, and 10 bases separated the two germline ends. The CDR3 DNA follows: TGTGCCAGCAGTGAAAGAGGAGGGGACAATGAGCAGTTCTTC. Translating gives CASSERGGDNEQFF.

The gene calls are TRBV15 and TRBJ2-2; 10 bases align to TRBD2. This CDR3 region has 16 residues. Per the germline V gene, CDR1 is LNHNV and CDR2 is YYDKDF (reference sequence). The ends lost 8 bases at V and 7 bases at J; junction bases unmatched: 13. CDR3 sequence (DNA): TGTGCCACCGCTCCGGGAGCGGGAGGGCCAGGCGGGGAGCTGTTTTTT. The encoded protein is CATAPGAGGPGGELFF.

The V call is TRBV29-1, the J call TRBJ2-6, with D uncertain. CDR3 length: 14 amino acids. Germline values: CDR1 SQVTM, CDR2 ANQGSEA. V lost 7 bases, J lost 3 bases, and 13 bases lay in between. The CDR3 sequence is CSATIVSGANVLTF. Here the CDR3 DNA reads TGCAGCGCCACGATAGTGAGTGGGGCCAACGTCCTGACTTTC. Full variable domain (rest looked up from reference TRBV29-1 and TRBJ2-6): SAVISQKPSRDICQRGTSLTIQCQVDSQVTMMFWYRQQPGQSLTLIATANQGSEATYESGFVIDKFPISRPNLTFSTLTVSNMSPEDSSIYLCSATIVSGANVLTFGAGSRLTVL.

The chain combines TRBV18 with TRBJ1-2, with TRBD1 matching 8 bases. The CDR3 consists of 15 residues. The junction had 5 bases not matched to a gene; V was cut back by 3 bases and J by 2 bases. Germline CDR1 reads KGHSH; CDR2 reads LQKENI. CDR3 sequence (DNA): TGTGCCAGCTCACCCTGGACAGGGCAGAACTATGGCTACACCTTC. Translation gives CASSPWTGQNYGYTF.

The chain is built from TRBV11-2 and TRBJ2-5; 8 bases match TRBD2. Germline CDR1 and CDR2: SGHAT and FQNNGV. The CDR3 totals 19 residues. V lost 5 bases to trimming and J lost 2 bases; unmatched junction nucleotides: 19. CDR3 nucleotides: TGTGCCAGCAGCCCTTTCCTAGCGGGTGAGGAACGGTGGCAAGAGACCCAGTACTTC. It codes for CASSPFLAGEERWQETQYF.

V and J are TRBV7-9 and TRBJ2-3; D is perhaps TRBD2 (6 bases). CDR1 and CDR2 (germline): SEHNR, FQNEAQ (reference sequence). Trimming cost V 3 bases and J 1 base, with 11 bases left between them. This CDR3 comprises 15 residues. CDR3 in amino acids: CASSFTGLRTDTQYF. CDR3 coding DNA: TGTGCCAGCAGCTTTACGGGACTCCGCACAGATACGCAGTATTTT.

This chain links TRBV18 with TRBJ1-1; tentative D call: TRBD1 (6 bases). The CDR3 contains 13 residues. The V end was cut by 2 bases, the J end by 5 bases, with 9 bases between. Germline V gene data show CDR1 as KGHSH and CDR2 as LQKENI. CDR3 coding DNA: TGTGCCAGCTCACCAACAGGGATTACTGAAGCTTTCTTT. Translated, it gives CASSPTGITEAFF.

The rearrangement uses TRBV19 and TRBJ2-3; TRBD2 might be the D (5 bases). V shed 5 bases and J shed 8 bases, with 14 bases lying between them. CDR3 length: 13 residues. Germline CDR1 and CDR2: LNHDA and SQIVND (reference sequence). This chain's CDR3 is CASSFPGSGTQYF. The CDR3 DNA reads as TGTGCCAGTAGTTTCCCGGGAAGCGGTACGCAGTATTTT.

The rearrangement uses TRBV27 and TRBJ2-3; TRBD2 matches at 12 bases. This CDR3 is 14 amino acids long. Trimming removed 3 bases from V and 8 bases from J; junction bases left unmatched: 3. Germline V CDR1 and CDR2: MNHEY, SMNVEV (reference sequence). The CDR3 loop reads CASSFRTSGTTQYF. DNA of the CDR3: TGTGCCAGCAGTTTCAGGACTAGCGGGACTACGCAGTATTTT.

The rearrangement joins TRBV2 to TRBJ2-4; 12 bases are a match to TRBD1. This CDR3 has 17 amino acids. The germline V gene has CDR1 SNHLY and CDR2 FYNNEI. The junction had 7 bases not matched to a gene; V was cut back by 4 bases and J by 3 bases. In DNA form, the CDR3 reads TGTGCCAGCAGTGCCCGGGACAGGGGGCTCGACAAAAACATTCAGTACTTC. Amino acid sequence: CASSARDRGLDKNIQYF. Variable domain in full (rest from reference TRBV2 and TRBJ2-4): EPEVTQTPSHQVTQMGQEVILRCVPISNHLYFYWYRQILGQKVEFLVSFYNNEISEKSEIFDDQFSVERPDGSNFTLKIRSTKLEDSAMYFCASSARDRGLDKNIQYFGAGTRLSVL.

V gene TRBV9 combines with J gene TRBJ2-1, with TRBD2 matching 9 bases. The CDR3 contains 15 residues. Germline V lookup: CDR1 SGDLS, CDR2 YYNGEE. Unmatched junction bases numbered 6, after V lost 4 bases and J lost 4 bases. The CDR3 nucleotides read TGTGCCAGCAGCTTCGGACTAGCGAGTTACAATGAGCAGTTCTTC. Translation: CASSFGLASYNEQFF.

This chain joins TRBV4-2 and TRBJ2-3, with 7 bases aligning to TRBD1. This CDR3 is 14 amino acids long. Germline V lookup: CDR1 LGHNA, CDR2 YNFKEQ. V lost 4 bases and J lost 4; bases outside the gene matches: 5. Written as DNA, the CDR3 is TGTGCCAGCAGCCGAGACAGGGTTGCAGATACGCAGTATTTT. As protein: CASSRDRVADTQYF.

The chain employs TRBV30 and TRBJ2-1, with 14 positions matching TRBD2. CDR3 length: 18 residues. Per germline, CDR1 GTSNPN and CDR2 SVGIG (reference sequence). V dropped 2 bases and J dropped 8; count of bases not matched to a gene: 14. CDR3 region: CAWSRPYLPGLAGDEQFF. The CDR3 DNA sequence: TGTGCCTGGAGTCGTCCTTATCTTCCGGGACTAGCGGGAGATGAGCAGTTCTTC.

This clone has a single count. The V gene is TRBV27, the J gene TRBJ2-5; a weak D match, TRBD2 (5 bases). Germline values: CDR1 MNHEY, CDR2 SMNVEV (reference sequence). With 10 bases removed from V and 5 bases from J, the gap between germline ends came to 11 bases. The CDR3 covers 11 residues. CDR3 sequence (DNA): TGTGCCATCCCGAGGGAGGAGACCCAGTACTTC. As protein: CAIPREETQYF.

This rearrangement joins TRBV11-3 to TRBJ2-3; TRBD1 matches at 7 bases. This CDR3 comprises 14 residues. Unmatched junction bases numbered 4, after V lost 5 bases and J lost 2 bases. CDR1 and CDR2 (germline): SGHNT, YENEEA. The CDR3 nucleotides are TGTGCCAGCAGCCGACAGGGCAACACAGATACGCAGTATTTT. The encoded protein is CASSRQGNTDTQYF.

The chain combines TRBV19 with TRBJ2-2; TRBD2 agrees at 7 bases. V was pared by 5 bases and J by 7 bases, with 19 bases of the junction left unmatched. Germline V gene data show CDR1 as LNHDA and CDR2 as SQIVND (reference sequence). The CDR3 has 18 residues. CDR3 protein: CASSASVRGGYLDGELFF. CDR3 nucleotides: TGTGCCAGTAGTGCCTCTGTAAGGGGAGGGTACTTGGACGGGGAGCTGTTTTTT.

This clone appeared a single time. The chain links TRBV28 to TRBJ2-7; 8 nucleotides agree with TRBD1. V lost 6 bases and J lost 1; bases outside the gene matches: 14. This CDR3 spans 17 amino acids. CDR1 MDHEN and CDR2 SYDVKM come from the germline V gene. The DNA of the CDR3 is TGTGCCAGCAGCTCGTTGTGGGACAGGTCGACTTCCTACGAGCAGTACTTC. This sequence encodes CASSSLWDRSTSYEQYF.

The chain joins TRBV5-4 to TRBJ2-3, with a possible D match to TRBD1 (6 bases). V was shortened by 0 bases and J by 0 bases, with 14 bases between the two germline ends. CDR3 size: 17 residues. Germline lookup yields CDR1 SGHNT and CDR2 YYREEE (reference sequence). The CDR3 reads CASSLGGRATSTDTQYF. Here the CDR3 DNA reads TGTGCCAGCAGCTTGGGGGGGCGGGCGACTAGCACAGATACGCAGTATTTT.